This T cell receptor beta chain was documented in a study of blood T cell repertoires in COVID-19. Study context: COVID-19 samples, acute and convalescent, were from the United States, Italy and Spain. The analysed material was cDNA or gDNA that came from T cells, B-cell-depleted T cells, or PBMCs.

The CDR3 sequence is 15 residues long. Germline CDR1 PRHDT, CDR2 FYEKMQ (reference sequence). J gave up 7 bases and V 5 bases, and 12 bases lay outside the gene matches. In the authors' workflow: Researchers report that nucleated cell counts were estimated from reference gene primer amplification. Profiling relied on immunoSEQ multiplex PCR, and the TCRdb table lists in-frame clones only, not all of them. V, J and clone size derive from that table, while D and trimming were established from the DNA sequence. Of roughly 150,000 clones detected, roughly 89% appear once; the ten largest clones hold about 4.7%.

The chain is built from TRBV13 and TRBJ2-7; 9 positions match TRBD2. Sequencing was performed on peripheral blood. This receptor was obtained from a human donor in a cohort sampled during active COVID-19. The CDR3 loop is CASSVSGSNFREQYF. As DNA, the CDR3 is TGTGCCAGCAGCGTTAGCGGGAGCAACTTTAGGGAGCAGTACTTC.